Listed below are T cell receptor beta chains from one sample, sequenced in a study of PD-L1 blockade in urothelial cancer. The assay was immunoSEQ multiplex PCR, and TCRdb's table has in-frame clones only and misses some. The sample includes about 52,000 clones, about 87% of them seen just once. The sequencing used PBMCs, collected around atezolizumab (anti-PD-L1) treatment. These receptors were collected from a man aged 40-55 years with urothelial cancer. CDR3s leave out the opening cysteine and the closing phenylalanine or tryptophan.

>TRBV7-9|TRBJ2-5
ASSSRLGETQY
>TRBV7-8|TRBJ2-1
ASSRPRAPGNEQF
>TRBV7-2|TRBJ1-1
ASRRGEANTEAF
>TRBV19|TRBJ2-7
ASSMGGLAGTYEQY
>TRBV18|TRBJ2-5
ASRDQETQY
>TRBV11-2|TRBJ1-2
ASSLAKGPYGYT
>TRBV28|TRBJ2-5
ASRGGGGSQY
>TRBV5-5|TRBJ2-7
ASSPAGARAYEQY
>TRBV7-2|TRBJ2-7
ASSLLGGRLTLYEQY
>TRBV4-3|TRBJ1-2
ASSQDQSANYGYT
>TRBV28|TRBJ2-7
ASSSSYERYEQY
>TRBV30|TRBJ1-5
AWSLGTLGQPQH
>TRBV19|TRBJ1-3
ASSRDRIAGNTIY
>TRBV13|TRBJ2-7
ASSESGRRMYEQY
>TRBV18|TRBJ1-4
ASSLQNNEKLF
>TRBV4-3|TRBJ2-1
ASSPRTSGPYNEQF
>TRBV5-1|TRBJ2-1
ASSLKSSGFSYNEQF
>TRBV18|TRBJ1-4
ASSPLRTSLAGERTNEKLF
>TRBV7-9|TRBJ2-1
ASRPKRRVLPNEQF
>TRBV5-1|TRBJ2-3
ASSYYPGQGTDTQY
>TRBV19|TRBJ2-3
ASSAGTDTQY
>TRBV27|TRBJ2-1
ASSSGRAYNEQF
>TRBV19|TRBJ2-2
AAGTSGITGELF
>TRBV6-6|TRBJ2-2
ASSPGSYGELF
>TRBV7-6|TRBJ2-7
ASSSRSPYEQY
>TRBV10-3|TRBJ1-2
ASAGQTNYGYT
>TRBV21-1|TRBJ2-2
ASSNIAGADTGELF
>TRBV2|TRBJ2-7
ASRKEIAGGGEQY
>TRBV6-5|TRBJ1-5
ASRAGDRGNQPQH
>TRBV19|TRBJ2-1
ASSNGLASYNEQF
>TRBV28|TRBJ2-5
ASRAGQVNKETQY
>TRBV29-1|TRBJ2-2
SVTGLRNTGELF
>TRBV6-1|TRBJ1-2
ASTPGPNYGYT
>TRBV25-1|TRBJ2-2
ASRTGGDTGELF
>TRBV18|TRBJ1-2
ASSSLTGTGGIGYT
>TRBV28|TRBJ1-2
ASSLYRRSRGNYGYT
>TRBV11-2|TRBJ1-5
ASSAGQNSNQPQH
>TRBV29-1|TRBJ2-1
SVTPGLQSVGEQF
>TRBV7-3|TRBJ1-4
ASSLSASQGNEKLF
>TRBV10-3|TRBJ2-7
AISEGRGAYEQY
>TRBV30|TRBJ2-1
AWRGTARGEQF